This T cell receptor (beta chain) was identified during a study of control samples from healthy donors and cancer patients. CDR3 length: 15 amino acids. The V and J ends lost 0 bases and 3 bases respectively, with 9 bases between them. From germline, CDR1 is LNHNV and CDR2 YYDKDF (reference sequence). Assay: immunoSEQ multiplex PCR; the TCRdb copy retains only in-frame clones and omits some. This repertoire shows roughly 130,000 clones, less than 95% found once; its top ten account for 3.5% to 4%. The sequencing input was blood. The chain uses TRBV15 and TRBJ1-5; D remains unclear. The origin of this receptor is a man aged 25-45 years in good health. CDR3 residues: CATSRDRTPNQPQHF. CDR3 sequence (DNA): TGTGCCACCAGCAGAGATAGGACCCCCAATCAGCCCCAGCATTTT.